In this sample, the clone carrying this T cell receptor (beta chain) turned up many times. Its cognate antigen is unknown. The CDR3 contains 14 residues. Germline V gene lookup returns CDR1 SEHNR and CDR2 FQNEAQ (reference sequence). V dropped 6 bases and J dropped 7; count of bases not matched to a gene: 5. MiXCR, run by TCRdb on the 5' RACE reads, gives a single entry per CDR3 protein. The table has more than 50,000 distinct CDR3 sequences, 10% to 15% seen once. This sample is drawn from a study of early T cells in non-severe SARS-CoV-2 infection. Study at large: Sequencing was performed on bulk RNA from unsorted whole blood, leaving chains unpaired.

Study-wide points: There was a bias toward anti-spike CD8 responses in VDJdb matching, which missed private and CD4 specificities.

Sequencing was carried out using whole blood. The chain is built from TRBV7-9 and TRBJ1-6; 8 bases map to TRBD1. The clonotype was recovered from an adult who was a healthcare worker with PCR-confirmed SARS-CoV-2 infection or an uninfected control (not recorded which). CDR3 coding DNA: TGTGCCAGCAGGCCGACAGGGGCCAATTCACCCCTCCACTTT. Amino acids: CASRPTGANSPLHF.